One sample yielded the 8 T cell receptor beta chains listed below, sequenced in a study of PD-1 blockade in mismatch repair-deficient tumors. Measured with immunoSEQ multiplex PCR; TCRdb has only the in-frame clones, and not every one. The sample contains about 130,000 clones, more than 70% of which appear only once. Specimen: peripheral blood, collected 70 to 72 weeks after starting pembrolizumab. The receptors were sampled from an adult with mismatch repair-deficient cancer.

This clone was found once. The gene calls are TRBV19 and TRBJ2-5; no definite D call. CDR3 length: 15 amino acids. V was cut by 7 bases and J by 5 bases, with 20 bases left in between. CDR1 is LNHDA, CDR2 SQIVND, per germline (reference sequence). The CDR3 DNA reads as TGTGCCAGTACTGCTTCCAGCCGTGATCGTGAGACCCAGTACTTC. Translated: CASTASSRDRETQYF.

The chain has TRBV6-5 and TRBJ2-7, with 8 bases fitting TRBD2. The germline V gene has CDR1 MNHEY and CDR2 SVGAGI. The CDR3 is 14 residues long. J lost 3 bases, V lost 6 bases, and 7 bases had no gene match. The DNA for the CDR3 is TGTGCCAGCAGGCCGGGGCTAGCGGGCTACGAGCAGTACTTC. Its protein is CASRPGLAGYEQYF.

The genes are TRBV7-9 and TRBJ2-2; no reliable D call. V lost 5 bases to trimming and J lost 2 bases, with 18 bases between them. The CDR3 extends over 17 amino acids. Per germline, CDR1 SEHNR and CDR2 FQNEAQ (reference sequence). The CDR3 protein is CASSTAWRQTNTGELFF. CDR3 DNA: TGTGCCAGCAGCACCGCCTGGCGGCAGACAAACACCGGGGAGCTGTTTTTT.

This clone was found a few times. An end of the junction does not agree with germline; a read error may underlie this. CDR3 region: CATSGGLGRETQYF. In DNA form, the CDR3 reads TGTGCCACCAGTGGGGGGTTGGGTCGAGAGACCCAGTACTTC. V usage is TRBV10-3 and J usage is TRBJ2-5, with D perhaps matching TRBD2 (6 bases). Germline V lookup: CDR1 ENHRY, CDR2 SYGVKD. The CDR3 runs 14 residues.

The chain is built from TRBV30 and TRBJ1-1, with a tentative D call TRBD1 (5 bases). CDR3 length equals 14 residues. CDR1 is GTSNPN and CDR2 is SVGIG in the germline V gene (reference sequence). Deletions cut 5 bases from V and 3 bases from J, with 16 bases between. The CDR3 reads CAWPTRGLDTEAFF. CDR3 sequence (DNA): TGTGCCTGGCCGACACGGGGCCTGGACACTGAAGCTTTCTTT.

This chain joins TRBV4-3 and TRBJ2-1, with 8 bases lining up with TRBD2. This CDR3 region has 17 residues. Germline CDR1 is LGHNA and CDR2 is YSLEER. V shed 2 bases, J shed 3 bases, and the junction held 9 bases outside the gene matches. The chain's CDR3 is CASSQPGAGVVYNEQFF. The CDR3 bases are TGCGCCAGCAGCCAACCTGGAGCGGGAGTAGTCTACAATGAGCAGTTCTTC.

The chain combines TRBV7-6 with TRBJ1-5, with D uncertain. V lost 7 bases to trimming and J lost 8 bases, with 12 bases between them. The CDR3 sequence is 12 residues long. Germline V gene data show CDR1 as SGHVS and CDR2 as FNYEAQ. The CDR3 DNA sequence: TGTGCCAGCACTCGTCCGGGAGAGCCCCAGCATTTT. Its translation is CASTRPGEPQHF.

The chain links TRBV7-2 to TRBJ2-1; no definite D call. CDR3 length: 13 residues. Per germline, CDR1 SGHTA and CDR2 FQGNSA. V was pared by 9 bases and J by 6 bases, with 15 bases between. This chain's CDR3 is CARGRPTINEQFF. DNA for the CDR3: TGTGCCAGAGGGCGCCCTACAATCAATGAGCAGTTCTTC.